This T cell receptor beta chain was retrieved from a study of response to subunit inactivated influenza vaccine (dated by TCRdb to 2016 to 2019). Background on the whole study: The study used deep quantitative T cell receptor repertoire profiling to track responses to a trivalent subunit inactivated influenza vaccine.

The library relied on RT-PCR. Reads for this sample came from an Illumina HiSeq 2500. TCRdb took the public reads, trimmed them with fastp at Q25, ran MiXCR for clone calling and kept in-frame beta chains. Under each unique CDR3 protein, matching rows form one entry showing the most common genes and DNA. The sample records 500,000 to 600,000 distinct CDR3 sequences, about 11% of which are singletons. The ten biggest clones cover about 10% of the sample. General conclusions and limits of the study: The authors suggested that each seasonal influenza vaccination may recruit only a limited number of new T cells.

There are a few counts of this clonotype. The target of this receptor is not known. Base qualities are not recorded, but no much larger clone differs from it by a single base. CDR1 DFQATT and CDR2 SNEGSKA are derived from the germline V gene (reference sequence). The CDR3, cysteine through phenylalanine, is 11 amino acids long. The retained sequence is limited to the CDR3, 33 bases, with the frame set at the first base. Trimming at the junction amounts to 6 bases on V and 10 bases on J, and the germline ends lie 13 bases apart. In this chain, TRBV20-1 is recombined with TRBJ2-1; TRBD2 might be the D gene, on 6 matching bases. The starting material was PBMCs from blood, obtained on the day of vaccination. The TCR was taken from a man aged 50-60 years who received an inactivated influenza vaccine. Donor details come from another sample of the same person, matched by shared clones. The DNA sequence is as follows: TGCAGTGCGGGGGACTCTAGGGAGCAGTTCTTC. The encoded protein is CSAGDSREQFF.